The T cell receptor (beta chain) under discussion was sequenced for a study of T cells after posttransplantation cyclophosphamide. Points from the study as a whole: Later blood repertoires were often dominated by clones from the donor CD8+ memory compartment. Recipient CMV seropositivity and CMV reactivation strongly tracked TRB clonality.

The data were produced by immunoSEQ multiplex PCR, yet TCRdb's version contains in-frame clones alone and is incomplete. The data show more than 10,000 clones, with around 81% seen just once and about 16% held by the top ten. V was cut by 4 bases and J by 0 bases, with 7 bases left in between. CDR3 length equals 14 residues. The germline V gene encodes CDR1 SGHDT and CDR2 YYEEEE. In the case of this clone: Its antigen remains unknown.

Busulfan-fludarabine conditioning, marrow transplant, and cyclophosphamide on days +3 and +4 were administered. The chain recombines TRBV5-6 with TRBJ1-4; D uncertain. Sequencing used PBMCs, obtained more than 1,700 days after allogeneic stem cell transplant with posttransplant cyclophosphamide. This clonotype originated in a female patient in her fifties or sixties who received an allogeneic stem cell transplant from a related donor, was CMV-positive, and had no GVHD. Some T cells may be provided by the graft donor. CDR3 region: CASSPIATNEKLFF. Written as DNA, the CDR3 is TGTGCCAGCAGCCCCATTGCAACTAATGAAAAACTGTTTTTT.